A selection of T cell receptor beta chains follows, all from one sample in a study of T cell repertoires in cytomegalovirus infection. TCRdb passed the reads through MiXCR, listing each CDR3 protein once. The sample has around 71,000 distinct CDR3 sequences, approximately 20% seen once. Their cognate antigens are unknown. The starting material was CD8+ T cells from cultured PBMCs, obtained from culture after CMV antigen stimulation. The receptors come from a human donor in good health (CMV status not recorded). Some clones in this sample may be carry-over from other donors' samples. Both conserved end residues are part of each CDR3. A D gene is named only where the DNA matches it firmly. The size field is filled for only some rows; it gives once, few, many or a size class.

j_gene: TRBJ1-2
v_gene: TRBV4-1
d_gene: .
abundance: few
CDR3aa: CASSPLRGGGYTF
CDR3nt: TGCGCCAGCAGCCCTCTTAGAGGGGGTGGCTACACCTTC

j_gene: TRBJ1-2
v_gene: TRBV4-1
d_gene: .
abundance: .
CDR3aa: CASSPDWGTVHYGYTF
CDR3nt: TGCGCCAGCAGCCCAGATTGGGGGACCGTACACTATGGCTACACCTTC

j_gene: TRBJ2-2
v_gene: TRBV5-1
d_gene: .
abundance: .
CDR3aa: CASSLAGELFF
CDR3nt: TGCGCCAGCAGCTTGGCCGGGGAGCTGTTTTTT

j_gene: TRBJ1-4
v_gene: TRBV7-2
d_gene: .
abundance: .
CDR3aa: CASSLSGTNEKLFF
CDR3nt: TGTGCCAGCAGCTTATCGGGGACTAATGAAAAACTGTTTTTT

j_gene: TRBJ2-5
v_gene: TRBV7-8
d_gene: .
abundance: once
CDR3aa: CASSLEAKQGEETQYF
CDR3nt: TGTGCCAGCAGCTTAGAAGCCAAACAGGGTGAGGAGACCCAGTACTTC

j_gene: TRBJ1-5
v_gene: TRBV4-3
d_gene: .
abundance: .
CDR3aa: CASSPRVNQPQHF
CDR3nt: TGCGCCAGCAGCCCCCGGGTGAATCAGCCCCAGCATTTT

j_gene: TRBJ2-7
v_gene: TRBV30
d_gene: TRBD1
abundance: .
CDR3aa: CAWKTGTYEQYF
CDR3nt: TGTGCCTGGAAGACAGGGACCTACGAGCAGTACTTC

j_gene: TRBJ1-1
v_gene: TRBV14
d_gene: .
abundance: few
CDR3aa: CASSPPWAGVGYSNTEAFF
CDR3nt: TGTGCCAGCAGCCCACCCTGGGCAGGGGTAGGTTACTCGAACACTGAAGCTTTCTTT

j_gene: TRBJ2-2
v_gene: TRBV7-9
d_gene: .
abundance: few
CDR3aa: CASSSTRGLNTGELFF
CDR3nt: TGTGCCAGCAGCTCGACGCGGGGACTGAACACCGGGGAGCTGTTTTTT

j_gene: TRBJ2-7
v_gene: TRBV27
d_gene: .
abundance: .
CDR3aa: CASSSNLNPHEQYF
CDR3nt: TGTGCCAGCAGTTCAAACCTGAACCCCCACGAGCAGTACTTC

j_gene: TRBJ2-3
v_gene: TRBV7-7
d_gene: TRBD2
abundance: once
CDR3aa: CASSLLAGGPSSTDTQYF
CDR3nt: TGTGCCAGCAGCTTACTAGCGGGGGGGCCATCTAGCACAGATACGCAGTATTTT

j_gene: TRBJ1-3
v_gene: TRBV7-6
d_gene: .
abundance: .
CDR3aa: CASSPMEGGNTIYF
CDR3nt: TGTGCCAGCAGCCCGATGGAGGGGGGAAACACCATATATTTT

j_gene: TRBJ1-5
v_gene: TRBV6-8
d_gene: .
abundance: .
CDR3aa: CASSYSRAYSNQPQHF
CDR3nt: TGTGCCAGCAGTTACTCAAGGGCCTATAGCAATCAGCCCCAGCATTTT

j_gene: TRBJ2-7
v_gene: TRBV27
d_gene: .
abundance: .
CDR3aa: CASSFPGNEQYF
CDR3nt: TGTGCCAGCAGTTTCCCCGGGAACGAGCAGTACTTC

j_gene: TRBJ2-7
v_gene: TRBV2
d_gene: .
abundance: .
CDR3aa: CASSEEGADYEQYF
CDR3nt: TGTGCCAGCAGTGAGGAGGGGGCGGACTACGAGCAGTACTTC

j_gene: TRBJ1-4
v_gene: TRBV10-3
d_gene: .
abundance: few
CDR3aa: CAISESWTTNEKLFF
CDR3nt: TGTGCCATCAGTGAGTCATGGACAACTAATGAAAAACTGTTTTTT

j_gene: TRBJ1-3
v_gene: TRBV7-2
d_gene: .
abundance: .
CDR3aa: CASSLWGSGNTIYF
CDR3nt: TGTGCCAGCAGCTTATGGGGGTCTGGAAACACCATATATTTT

j_gene: TRBJ2-2
v_gene: TRBV5-1
d_gene: .
abundance: few
CDR3aa: CASRGGTGELFF
CDR3nt: TGCGCCAGCAGGGGAGGCACCGGGGAGCTGTTTTTT

j_gene: TRBJ2-7
v_gene: TRBV7-9
d_gene: .
abundance: few
CDR3aa: CASTQGGAYEQYF
CDR3nt: TGTGCCAGCACCCAGGGGGGGGCCTACGAGCAGTACTTC

j_gene: TRBJ2-3
v_gene: TRBV20-1
d_gene: .
abundance: few
CDR3aa: CSARVLDRDTDTQYF
CDR3nt: TGCAGTGCTAGAGTTCTGGACCGCGACACAGATACGCAGTATTTT

j_gene: TRBJ1-1
v_gene: TRBV7-8
d_gene: TRBD1
abundance: few
CDR3aa: CASSPRTGGGDTEAFF
CDR3nt: TGTGCCAGCAGCCCACGGACAGGTGGGGGGGACACTGAAGCTTTCTTT

j_gene: TRBJ2-7
v_gene: TRBV7-2
d_gene: TRBD2
abundance: .
CDR3aa: CASSFFGGGSGYEQYF
CDR3nt: TGTGCCAGCAGCTTTTTTGGCGGGGGGTCCGGGTACGAGCAGTACTTC

j_gene: TRBJ2-7
v_gene: TRBV7-6
d_gene: .
abundance: few
CDR3aa: CASSLEPGAIYEQYF
CDR3nt: TGTGCCAGCAGCTTAGAACCGGGAGCGATCTACGAGCAGTACTTC

j_gene: TRBJ2-7
v_gene: TRBV7-2
d_gene: TRBD1
abundance: .
CDR3aa: CASSLGTAGYEQYF
CDR3nt: TGTGCCAGCAGCTTGGGGACAGCCGGATACGAGCAGTACTTC

j_gene: TRBJ1-6
v_gene: TRBV27
d_gene: .
abundance: medium-sized
CDR3aa: CASSWSGRDGSPLHF
CDR3nt: TGTGCCAGCAGTTGGTCAGGGCGAGATGGTTCACCCCTCCACTTT

j_gene: TRBJ1-3
v_gene: TRBV6-1
d_gene: .
abundance: few
CDR3aa: CASSYRQTGNTIYF
CDR3nt: TGTGCCAGCAGTTACCGGCAGACTGGAAACACCATATATTTT

j_gene: TRBJ1-2
v_gene: TRBV20-1
d_gene: .
abundance: .
CDR3aa: CSARGWGGNYGYTF
CDR3nt: TGCAGTGCTAGAGGCTGGGGAGGGAACTATGGCTACACCTTC

j_gene: TRBJ2-1
v_gene: TRBV27
d_gene: .
abundance: .
CDR3aa: CASSLRGSSYNEQFF
CDR3nt: TGTGCCAGCAGTTTAAGGGGGAGCTCCTACAATGAGCAGTTCTTC

j_gene: TRBJ1-1
v_gene: TRBV6-1
d_gene: .
abundance: few
CDR3aa: CASSPTISTEAFF
CDR3nt: TGTGCCAGCAGCCCCACTATTAGCACTGAAGCTTTCTTT

j_gene: TRBJ2-2
v_gene: TRBV7-6
d_gene: TRBD1
abundance: few
CDR3aa: CASSHEPNTGDTGELFF
CDR3nt: TGTGCCAGCAGCCATGAACCCAATACAGGGGACACCGGGGAGCTGTTTTTT

j_gene: TRBJ2-3
v_gene: TRBV4-3
d_gene: .
abundance: few
CDR3aa: CASSQIPAITSTDTQYF
CDR3nt: TGCGCCAGCAGCCAGATTCCGGCTATTACTAGCACAGATACGCAGTATTTT

j_gene: TRBJ1-1
v_gene: TRBV10-3
d_gene: TRBD1
abundance: .
CDR3aa: CAISDFQGVSTEAFF
CDR3nt: TGTGCCATCAGTGATTTCCAGGGGGTTTCTACCGAAGCTTTCTTT

j_gene: TRBJ2-2
v_gene: TRBV7-6
d_gene: .
abundance: .
CDR3aa: CASSVRDGLNTGELFF
CDR3nt: TGTGCCAGCAGCGTCCGGGACGGCCTCAACACCGGGGAGCTGTTTTTT

j_gene: TRBJ1-1
v_gene: TRBV4-2
d_gene: .
abundance: .
CDR3aa: CASSQDPSGANTEAFF
CDR3nt: TGTGCCAGCAGCCAAGATCCGTCCGGGGCGAACACTGAAGCTTTCTTT

j_gene: TRBJ1-1
v_gene: TRBV7-9
d_gene: .
abundance: few
CDR3aa: CASSSGMNTEAFF
CDR3nt: TGTGCCAGCAGTTCAGGTATGAACACTGAAGCTTTCTTT

j_gene: TRBJ1-5
v_gene: TRBV4-1
d_gene: .
abundance: few
CDR3aa: CASSQFAGNQPQHF
CDR3nt: TGCGCCAGCAGCCAGTTTGCAGGTAATCAGCCCCAGCATTTT

j_gene: TRBJ2-5
v_gene: TRBV4-3
d_gene: TRBD2
abundance: many
CDR3aa: CASSQRLAGGDETQYF
CDR3nt: TGCGCCAGCAGCCAACGACTAGCGGGGGGCGATGAGACCCAGTACTTC

j_gene: TRBJ2-3
v_gene: TRBV6-1
d_gene: TRBD2
abundance: .
CDR3aa: CASSESRGGPDTQYF
CDR3nt: TGTGCCAGCAGTGAAAGCCGCGGGGGGCCAGATACGCAGTATTTT

j_gene: TRBJ1-4
v_gene: TRBV7-9
d_gene: TRBD1
abundance: few
CDR3aa: CASSGTGGKEKLFF
CDR3nt: TGTGCCAGCAGCGGGACAGGGGGAAAAGAAAAACTGTTTTTT

j_gene: TRBJ1-1
v_gene: TRBV19
d_gene: .
abundance: .
CDR3aa: CASSIRGWDTEAFF
CDR3nt: TGTGCCAGTAGTATTCGGGGGTGGGACACTGAAGCTTTCTTT